One and the same sample provided the 17 T cell receptor beta chains below, sequenced in a study of blood T cells in healthy people across ages. With a J-beta primer mix and a sample-barcoded 5' primer, a second PCR ran about 7 to 12 cycles. TCRdb processed the 5' RACE reads anew with MiXCR; each CDR3 protein has one entry. The sample shows 1.2 million to 1.5 million distinct CDR3 sequences, almost 60% of them seen only once. The sequenced sample was blood. These receptor sequences come from a man aged 18 to 30 in good health.

The chain couples TRBV24-1 to TRBJ2-3; D unclear. The CDR3 totals 15 residues. The V and J ends lost 3 bases and 6 bases respectively, with 15 bases between them. Germline CDR1 KGHDR, CDR2 SFDVKD. For the CDR3, the DNA is TGTGCCACCAGTGATCCCGCTCGGATCGATGATACGCAGTATTTT. It is translated as CATSDPARIDDTQYF.

This clonotype came up a few times. CDR3 in DNA: TGTGCCAGCAGTACCCCCTCGGGGATCCCCTACAATGAGCAGTTCTTC. Its protein product is CASSTPSGIPYNEQFF. V is TRBV6-2 or TRBV6-3 and J is TRBJ2-1, with D maybe TRBD2 (5 bases). Germline V gene sequence: CDR1 MNHEY, CDR2 SVGEGT. Trimming took 5 bases from V and 2 from J, leaving 16 bases between them. The CDR3 sequence is 16 residues long.

The gene calls are TRBV7-2 and TRBJ2-7, with TRBD1 identical over 10 bases. Germline trimming cut 1 base from V and 5 bases from J; bases unmatched to any gene: 8. Per the germline V gene, CDR1 is SGHTA and CDR2 is FQGNSA. The CDR3 has 16 residues. CDR3 residues: CASSLDLDRGLNEQYF. CDR3 coding DNA: TGTGCCAGCAGCTTAGACCTCGACAGGGGGCTCAACGAGCAGTACTTC.

This rearrangement joins TRBV20-1 to TRBJ2-1; tentative D call: TRBD2 (5 bases). This CDR3 is 15 amino acids long. CDR1 and CDR2 (germline): DFQATT, SNEGSKA (reference sequence). Trimming left V 5 bases short and J 7 bases short, with 21 bases between. The CDR3 DNA reads TGCAGTGCTCTCCCCCTAGCCCGACCCGGTAATGAGCAGTTCTTC. Encoded protein: CSALPLARPGNEQFF.

J is TRBJ2-7 and V is TRBV11-2; 11 bases align to TRBD2. Unmatched junction bases numbered 4, after V lost 0 bases and J lost 3 bases. Germline lookup yields CDR1 SGHAT and CDR2 FQNNGV. This CDR3 has 16 residues. CDR3 bases: TGTGCCAGCAGCTTAGATACTAGCGGGGGCCACTACGAGCAGTACTTC. Translated: CASSLDTSGGHYEQYF.

The chain combines TRBV4-1 with TRBJ2-7; the match to TRBD1 covers 9 bases. The germline V gene has CDR1 MGHRA and CDR2 YSYEKL. The junction had 3 bases not matched to a gene; V was cut back by 1 base and J by 2 bases. CDR3 length: 15 amino acids. The CDR3 sequence: CASSQGQGGPYEQYF. In DNA form, the CDR3 reads TGCGCCAGCAGCCAAGGACAGGGGGGTCCCTACGAGCAGTACTTC.

CDR3 in DNA: TGTGCCATGGAAAGGAACAATGAGCAGTTCTTC. Translation gives CAMERNNEQFF. This chain links TRBV7-9 with TRBJ2-1; D is uncertain. V lost 10 bases, J lost 5 bases, and 9 bases lay in between. Germline V gives CDR1 SEHNR, CDR2 FQNEAQ (reference sequence). CDR3 length: 11 amino acids.

This clonotype has only one observation. This CDR3 is CASSLSGGSPLGSYNEQFF. DNA of the CDR3: TGTGCCAGCAGTTTGTCGGGAGGGTCCCCTCTAGGCTCCTACAATGAGCAGTTCTTC. The chain recombines TRBV27 with TRBJ2-1; 8 bases agree with TRBD2. The trim removed 3 bases at V and 0 bases at J, leaving 13 bases unmatched. From germline, CDR1 is MNHEY and CDR2 SMNVEV (reference sequence). The CDR3 totals 19 residues.

This clonotype was counted a few times. The V and J genes are TRBV29-1 and TRBJ2-5, with D unclear. The DNA end is more similar to TRBJ2-7, so the J call may be wrong. Per germline, CDR1 SQVTM and CDR2 ANQGSEA. The CDR3 contains 12 residues. The CDR3 DNA sequence: TGCAGCGTGAGACCAAGGGTTGGCGAGCAGTACTTC. Its translation: CSVRPRVGEQYF.

This rearrangement joins TRBV7-2 to TRBJ1-1; D is possibly TRBD1 (6 bases). Between the trimmed V and J ends, which lost 2 bases and 0 bases, there was a span of 13 bases. Germline V gives CDR1 SGHTA, CDR2 FQGNSA. The CDR3 spans 16 residues. For the CDR3, the DNA is TGTGCCAGCAGCTTAATGTTGACAGGCATGAACACTGAAGCTTTCTTT. Protein sequence: CASSLMLTGMNTEAFF.

The gene calls are TRBV5-1 and TRBJ1-1; D not resolved. Germline V CDR1 and CDR2: SGHRS, YFSETQ. The CDR3 length is 15 residues. The ends were cut back, 1 base at V and 3 bases at J, with 13 bases in the middle. CDR3 nucleotide sequence: TGCGCCAGCAGCTTGAACGAGGCGGGGTACACTGAAGCTTTCTTT. Translated: CASSLNEAGYTEAFF.

J is TRBJ2-5 and V is TRBV6-5; either TRBD1 or TRBD2 may supply D (5 bases each). Germline lookup yields CDR1 MNHEY and CDR2 SVGAGI. V was cut by 1 base and J by 2 bases, with 11 bases left in between. The CDR3 extends over 15 amino acids. The CDR3 reads CASSYYRDGQETQYF. CDR3 nucleotide sequence: TGTGCCAGCAGTTACTACCGGGACGGACAAGAGACCCAGTACTTC.

The J gene is TRBJ1-2, the V gene TRBV29-1; 7 positions match TRBD1. The length of the CDR3 is 14 residues. V dropped 7 bases and J dropped 8; count of bases not matched to a gene: 16. Germline CDR1 is SQVTM and CDR2 is ANQGSEA. This CDR3 reads CSGKQGPGFGGYTF. The DNA of the CDR3 is TGCAGCGGGAAACAGGGGCCGGGTTTCGGGGGCTACACCTTC. Full variable domain (outside the CDR3, taken from reference TRBV29-1 and TRBJ1-2): SAVISQKPSRDICQRGTSLTIQCQVDSQVTMMFWYRQQPGQSLTLIATANQGSEATYESGFVIDKFPISRPNLTFSTLTVSNMSPEDSSIYLCSGKQGPGFGGYTFGSGTRLTVV.

This clonotype was detected only a few times. The rearrangement uses TRBV7-9 and TRBJ2-5; D not resolved. Per the germline V gene, CDR1 is SEHNR and CDR2 is FQNEAQ (reference sequence). This CDR3 is 15 amino acids long. Trimming removed 0 bases at V and 0 bases at J, with 8 bases between. The CDR3 DNA follows: TGTGCCAGCAGCTTAGCTTCGGACGACCAAGAGACCCAGTACTTC. Protein product: CASSLASDDQETQYF.

The chain joins TRBV27 to TRBJ2-1; D may match TRBD1 or TRBD2 (5 bases each). Germline CDR1 is MNHEY and CDR2 is SMNVEV (reference sequence). The CDR3 covers 15 residues. The ends were cut back, 5 bases at V and 8 bases at J, with 19 bases in the middle. The CDR3 bases are TGTGCCAGCAGTGAGATTACCGGGACGTACGATGAGCAGTTCTTC. Translating gives CASSEITGTYDEQFF.

This clonotype was seen a single time. One junction end does not reproduce the germline sequence, and a read error may be involved. The chain employs TRBV20-1 and TRBJ2-5; perhaps TRBD2 as D (6 bases). The CDR3 contains 14 residues. The germline V gene has CDR1 DFQATT and CDR2 SNEGSKA (reference sequence). The CDR3 bases are TGCAGTGCTTTGAAGGAGGGTAGGGGTGAGATCCAGTACTTC. Translating gives CSALKEGRGEIQYF.

The chain uses TRBV20-1 and TRBJ2-1; maybe TRBD2 (5 bases). There are 13 residues in the CDR3. CDR1 DFQATT and CDR2 SNEGSKA come from the germline V gene (reference sequence). Deletions cut 5 bases from V and 4 bases from J, with 12 bases between. In DNA form, the CDR3 reads TGCAGTGCTCGGGAAAGCGGTTACAATGAGCAGTTCTTC. This encodes CSARESGYNEQFF.